This TCR beta chain came from a study of blood T cell repertoires in COVID-19. Across the study: Sites in the United States, Italy and Spain provided acute and convalescent COVID-19 samples. From T cells, B-cell-depleted T cells, or PBMCs came the material, which was cDNA or gDNA.

Germline CDR1 is SGHAT and CDR2 is FQNNGV. With V trimmed by 2 bases and J by 1 base, 2 bases remained unmatched. The CDR3 has 15 amino acids. Study processing details: How many nucleated cells were present was estimated from reference gene primer amplification. Only in-frame clones appear in the TCRdb table, and some are missing; sequencing was by immunoSEQ multiplex PCR. For V, J and clone size, that table is used; D and trimming come from the DNA. The sample yields about 35,000 clones, 78% seen once. Source material: peripheral blood. The chain has TRBV11-2 and TRBJ2-3, with 8 positions matching TRBD2. This receptor was obtained from an elderly man with acute or convalescent COVID-19. CDR3 nucleotides: TGTGCCAGCAGCTTAATCGGGGGGGGCACAGATACGCAGTATTTT. It encodes CASSLIGGGTDTQYF.